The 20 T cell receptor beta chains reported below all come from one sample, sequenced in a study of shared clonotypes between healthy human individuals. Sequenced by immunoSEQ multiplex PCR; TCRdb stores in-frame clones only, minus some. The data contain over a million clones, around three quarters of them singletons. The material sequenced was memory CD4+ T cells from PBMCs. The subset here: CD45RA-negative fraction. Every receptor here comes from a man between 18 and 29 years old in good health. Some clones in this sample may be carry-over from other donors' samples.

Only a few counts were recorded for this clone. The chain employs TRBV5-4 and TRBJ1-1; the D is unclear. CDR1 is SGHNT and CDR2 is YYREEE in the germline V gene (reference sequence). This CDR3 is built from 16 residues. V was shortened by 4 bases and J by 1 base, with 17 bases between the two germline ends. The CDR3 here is CASSPSRVPKNTEAFF. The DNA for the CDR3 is TGTGCCAGCAGCCCATCGCGGGTACCTAAGAACACTGAAGCTTTCTTT.

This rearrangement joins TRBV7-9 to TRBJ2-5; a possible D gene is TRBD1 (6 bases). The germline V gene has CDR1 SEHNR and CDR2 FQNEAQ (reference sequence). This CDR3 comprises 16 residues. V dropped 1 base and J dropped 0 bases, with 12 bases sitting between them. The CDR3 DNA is TGTGCCAGCAGCTTAGTGGGGGCCCAGTACCAAGAGACCCAGTACTTC. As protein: CASSLVGAQYQETQYF.

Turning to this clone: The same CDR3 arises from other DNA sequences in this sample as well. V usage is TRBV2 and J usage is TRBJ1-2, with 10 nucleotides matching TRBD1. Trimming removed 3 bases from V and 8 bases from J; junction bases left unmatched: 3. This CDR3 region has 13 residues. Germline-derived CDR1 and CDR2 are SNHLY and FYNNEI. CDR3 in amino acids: CASSDDRGQGYTF. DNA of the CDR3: TGTGCCAGCAGTGACGACAGGGGGCAAGGCTACACCTTC. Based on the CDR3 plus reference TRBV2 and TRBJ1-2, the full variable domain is EPEVTQTPSHQVTQMGQEVILRCVPISNHLYFYWYRQILGQKVEFLVSFYNNEISEKSEIFDDQFSVERPDGSNFTLKIRSTKLEDSAMYFCASSDDRGQGYTFGSGTRLTVV.

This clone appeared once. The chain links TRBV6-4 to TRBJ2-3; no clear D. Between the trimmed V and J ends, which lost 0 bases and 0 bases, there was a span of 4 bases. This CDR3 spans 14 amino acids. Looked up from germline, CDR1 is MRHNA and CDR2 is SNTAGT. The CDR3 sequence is CASSDSPSTDTQYF. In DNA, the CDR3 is TGTGCCAGCAGTGACTCGCCCAGCACAGATACGCAGTATTTT.

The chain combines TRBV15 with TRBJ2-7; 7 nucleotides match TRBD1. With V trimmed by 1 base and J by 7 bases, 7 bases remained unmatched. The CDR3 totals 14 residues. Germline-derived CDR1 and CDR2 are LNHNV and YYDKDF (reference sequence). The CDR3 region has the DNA TGTGCCACCAGCAGAGGGGAACAGGGGCGGGAGCAGTACTTC. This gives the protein CATSRGEQGREQYF.

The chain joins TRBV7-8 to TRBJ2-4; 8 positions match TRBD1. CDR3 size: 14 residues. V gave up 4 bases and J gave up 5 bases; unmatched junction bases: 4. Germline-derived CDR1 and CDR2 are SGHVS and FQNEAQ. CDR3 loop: CASSYGTGENIQYF. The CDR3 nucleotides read TGTGCCAGCAGCTACGGGACAGGCGAAAACATTCAGTACTTC.

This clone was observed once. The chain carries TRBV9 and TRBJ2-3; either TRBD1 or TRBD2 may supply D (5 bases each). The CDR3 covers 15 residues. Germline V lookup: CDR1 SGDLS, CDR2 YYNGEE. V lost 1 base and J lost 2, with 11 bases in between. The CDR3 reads CASSVRGDITDTQYF. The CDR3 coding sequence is TGTGCCAGCAGCGTAAGAGGGGATATCACAGATACGCAGTATTTT.

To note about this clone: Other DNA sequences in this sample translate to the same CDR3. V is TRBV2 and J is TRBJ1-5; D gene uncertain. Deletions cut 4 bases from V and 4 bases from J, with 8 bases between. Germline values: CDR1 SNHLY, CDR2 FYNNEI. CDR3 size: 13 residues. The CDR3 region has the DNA TGTGCCAGCAGTGCGGGCAGTAATCAGCCCCAGCATTTT. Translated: CASSAGSNQPQHF.

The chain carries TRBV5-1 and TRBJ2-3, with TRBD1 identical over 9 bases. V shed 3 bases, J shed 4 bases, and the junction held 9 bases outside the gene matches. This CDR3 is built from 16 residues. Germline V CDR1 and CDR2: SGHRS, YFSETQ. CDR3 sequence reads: CASSYGGTGLADTQYF. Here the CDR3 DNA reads TGCGCCAGCAGCTACGGGGGGACAGGGCTGGCAGATACGCAGTATTTT.

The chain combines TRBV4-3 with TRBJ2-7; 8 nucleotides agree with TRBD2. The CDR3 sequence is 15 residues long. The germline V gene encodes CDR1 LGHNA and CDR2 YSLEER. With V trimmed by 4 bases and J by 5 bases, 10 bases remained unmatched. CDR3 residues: CASSPRAGGADEQYF. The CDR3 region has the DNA TGCGCCAGCAGCCCTAGGGCGGGGGGCGCGGACGAGCAGTACTTC.

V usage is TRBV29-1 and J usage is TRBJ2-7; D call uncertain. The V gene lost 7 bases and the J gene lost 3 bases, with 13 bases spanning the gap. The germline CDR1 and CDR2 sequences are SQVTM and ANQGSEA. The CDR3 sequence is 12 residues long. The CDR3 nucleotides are TGCAGCGGCGGAGATAGGCGCTACGAGCAGTACTTC. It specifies CSGGDRRYEQYF.

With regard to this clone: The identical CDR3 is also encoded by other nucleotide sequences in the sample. The CDR3 DNA sequence: TGCGCCAGCAGCTTGGGACAGGGTGGCGATACGCAGTATTTT. It encodes CASSLGQGGDTQYF. V usage is TRBV5-1 and J usage is TRBJ2-3, with 7 bases that match TRBD1. This CDR3 has 14 residues. After removal of 0 bases from V and 6 bases from J, the junction contained 4 bases not matched to a gene. Per germline, CDR1 SGHRS and CDR2 YFSETQ.

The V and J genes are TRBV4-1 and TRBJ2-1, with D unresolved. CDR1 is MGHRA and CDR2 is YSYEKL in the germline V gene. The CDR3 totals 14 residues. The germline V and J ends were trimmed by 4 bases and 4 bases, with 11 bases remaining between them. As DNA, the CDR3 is TGCGCCAGCAGCCGGGCCGCAGTTTACAATGAGCAGTTCTTC. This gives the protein CASSRAAVYNEQFF.

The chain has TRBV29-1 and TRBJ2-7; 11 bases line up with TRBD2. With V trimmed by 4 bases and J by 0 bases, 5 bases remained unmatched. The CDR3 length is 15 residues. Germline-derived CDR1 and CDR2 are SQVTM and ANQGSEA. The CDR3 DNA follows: TGCAGCGTTGGGAAGCTAGCGGGAGGCTCCTACGAGCAGTACTTC. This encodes CSVGKLAGGSYEQYF.

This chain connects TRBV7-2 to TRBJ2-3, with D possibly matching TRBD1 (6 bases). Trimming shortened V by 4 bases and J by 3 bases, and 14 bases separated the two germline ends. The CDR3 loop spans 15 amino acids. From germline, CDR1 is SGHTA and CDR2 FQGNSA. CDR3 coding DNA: TGTGCCAGCAGCTCCTTCGGACAGCTAACAGATACGCAGTATTTT. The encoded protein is CASSSFGQLTDTQYF.

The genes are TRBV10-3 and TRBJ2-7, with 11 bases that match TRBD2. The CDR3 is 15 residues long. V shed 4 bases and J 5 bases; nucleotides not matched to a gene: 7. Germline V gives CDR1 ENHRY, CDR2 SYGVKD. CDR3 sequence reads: CAISVKELAGDEQYF. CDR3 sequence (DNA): TGTGCCATCAGTGTAAAGGAACTAGCGGGAGACGAGCAGTACTTC.

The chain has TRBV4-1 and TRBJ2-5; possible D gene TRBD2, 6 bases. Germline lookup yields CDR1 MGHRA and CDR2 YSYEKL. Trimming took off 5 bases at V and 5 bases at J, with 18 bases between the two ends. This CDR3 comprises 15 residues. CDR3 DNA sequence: TGCGCCAGCAGCAGGGCCCACGGGAGTAGGGAGACCCAGTACTTC. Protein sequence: CASSRAHGSRETQYF.

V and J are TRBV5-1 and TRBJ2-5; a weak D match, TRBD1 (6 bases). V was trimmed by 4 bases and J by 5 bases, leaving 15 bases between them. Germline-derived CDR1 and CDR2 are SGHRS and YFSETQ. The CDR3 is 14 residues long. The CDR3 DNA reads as TGCGCCAGCAGCATGGACAGTTACCGGGAGACCCAGTACTTC. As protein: CASSMDSYRETQYF.

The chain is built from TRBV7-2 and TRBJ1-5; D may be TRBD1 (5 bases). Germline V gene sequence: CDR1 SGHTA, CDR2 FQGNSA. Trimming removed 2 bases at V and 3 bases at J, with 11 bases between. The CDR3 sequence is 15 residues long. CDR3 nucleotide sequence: TGTGCCAGCAGCTTATTCGGGGCCCCCAATCAGCCCCAGCATTTT. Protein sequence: CASSLFGAPNQPQHF.

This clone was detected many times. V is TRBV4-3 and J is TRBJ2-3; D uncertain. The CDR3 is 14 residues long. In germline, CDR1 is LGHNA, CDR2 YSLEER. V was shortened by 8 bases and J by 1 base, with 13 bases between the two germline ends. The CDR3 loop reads CASALSTGTDTQYF. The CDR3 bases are TGCGCCAGCGCGCTTTCGACGGGCACAGATACGCAGTATTTT.